One TCR beta chain is described in this entry. What it binds is not known. The sample belongs to a study of cytomegalovirus exposure and HLA in healthy donors. Turning to the study itself: Inside one of the first data releases sat 85 million or so unique TCRs taken from HLA-typed donors. Overall study findings and caveats: Clonal expansion was found to be greater in HLA-associated TCR beta chains than in equally common others in a later analysis.

This CDR3 is built from 12 residues. Trimming removed 8 bases from V and 10 bases from J; junction bases left unmatched: 6. The germline CDR1 and CDR2 sequences are MNHEY and SVGAGI. The PCR employed 60 Vbeta primers together with 13 Jbeta primers. Clones were sequenced by immunoSEQ multiplex PCR, and TCRdb holds only the in-frame ones, with some missing. The repertoire holds around 100,000 clones, with around 77% as singletons. The TCR originated in a woman aged 25 to 39 in good health and CMV-seropositive. Sequenced sample: PBMCs. The chain couples TRBV6-5 to TRBJ2-1; the match to TRBD1 covers 9 bases. Here the CDR3 reads CASRTGDREQFF. As DNA, the CDR3 is TGTGCCAGCCGGACAGGGGATCGGGAGCAGTTCTTC.